Each of the 25 T cell receptor beta chains below was sequenced from the same sample in a study of beta chain features in type 1 diabetes. Reverse transcribing all isolated RNA meant expressed TCRB transcripts were sequenced. Assay: immunoSEQ multiplex PCR; the TCRdb copy retains only in-frame clones and omits some. The sample lists a few hundred thousand clones; approximately 14% were seen once. Sequences were obtained from central memory CD4+ T cells from blood. The receptors come from a man younger than 45 in good health.

V is TRBV2 and J is TRBJ2-5; a weak D match, TRBD2 (5 bases). The DNA end is a closer match to TRBJ2-7, so the J assignment may be wrong. The CDR3 runs to 13 residues. The V gene's germline CDR1 is SNHLY and CDR2 FYNNEI. The CDR3 DNA reads TGTGCCAGCAGTGATTGGTGGGAGCGCGAGCAGTACTTC. This gives the protein CASSDWWEREQYF.

This clone showed up just a few times. J is TRBJ1-2 and V is TRBV5-6, with TRBD1 as a possible D gene (5 bases). Trimming left V 1 base short and J 8 bases short, with 21 bases between. There are 16 residues in the CDR3. Per the germline V gene, CDR1 is SGHDT and CDR2 is YYEEEE. The CDR3 DNA reads as TGTGCCAGCAGCTTGCCGACCCGGGGGAGGGGATTAGGCTACACCTTC. Amino acid sequence: CASSLPTRGRGLGYTF.

This clone turned up a few times. The chain joins TRBV23-1 to TRBJ2-7; D is uncertain. TRBV23-1 is annotated as an ORF whose role is uncertain. The V end lost 4 bases, the J end lost 3 bases, and 10 bases lay between the germline ends. This CDR3 comprises 13 residues. The CDR3 spells CASSLDLDYEQYV. The CDR3 DNA is TGCGCCAGCAGTCTCGACTTGGACTACGAGCAGTACGTC.

This clone was counted between two and nine times. V and J are TRBV28 and TRBJ2-7; the D is unclear. The CDR3 is 14 residues long. Trimming took 6 bases from V and 1 from J, leaving 13 bases between them. The germline gives CDR1 MDHEN, CDR2 SYDVKM. The CDR3 DNA is TGTGCCAGCAGCCTCCGGCCGAGTTCCTACGAGCAGTACGTC. This translates into CASSLRPSSYEQYV.

The gene calls are TRBV6-6 and TRBJ2-5; 11 bases match TRBD1. Trimming at V came to 9 bases and at J to 5 bases, leaving 5 bases not matched to a gene. The CDR3 spans 13 residues. Germline values: CDR1 MNHNY, CDR2 SVGAGI (reference sequence). The CDR3 region has the DNA TGTGCCAGTTCCGGGACAGGGGGGGAGACCCAGTACTTC. Translating it yields CASSGTGGETQYF.

In its sample, this clone was seen a few times. The rearrangement uses TRBV5-6 and TRBJ2-5, with no clear D. The CDR3 totals 13 residues. V dropped 0 bases and J dropped 4 bases, with 7 bases sitting between them. Germline CDR1 is SGHDT and CDR2 is YYEEEE. For the CDR3, the DNA is TGTGCCAGCAGCTTGGCCGGCAGAGAGACCCAGTACTTC. Protein product: CASSLAGRETQYF.

V usage is TRBV2 and J usage is TRBJ2-5; D could derive from TRBD1 or TRBD2 (6 bases each). V was pared by 7 bases and J by 4 bases, with 22 bases between. Germline CDR1 SNHLY, CDR2 FYNNEI. CDR3 size: 16 residues. The CDR3 sequence: CASTKLRGGIGETQYF. The CDR3 bases are TGTGCCAGCACTAAACTCAGGGGAGGTATAGGAGAGACCCAGTACTTC. The full variable domain, in which reference TRBV2 and TRBJ2-5 provide the parts outside the CDR3, is EPEVTQTPSHQVTQMGQEVILRCVPISNHLYFYWYRQILGQKVEFLVSFYNNEISEKSEIFDDQFSVERPDGSNFTLKIRSTKLEDSAMYFCASTKLRGGIGETQYFGPGTRLLVL.

This clone was seen more than once but under ten times. The chain combines TRBV7-2 with TRBJ2-5; a possible D gene is TRBD1 (6 bases). V gave up 1 base and J gave up 3 bases, with 9 bases separating them. Germline CDR1 and CDR2: SGHTA and FQGNSA. The CDR3 is 14 amino acids. CDR3 DNA: TGTGCCAGCAGCTTAGTTAGGGACAAAGAGACCCAGTACTTC. Protein sequence: CASSLVRDKETQYF.

V and J are TRBV7-9 and TRBJ2-7; 10 nucleotides match TRBD1. V lost 5 bases and J lost 5; bases outside the gene matches: 9. Germline V gene sequence: CDR1 SEHNR, CDR2 FQNEAQ (reference sequence). This CDR3 has 15 amino acids. CDR3 DNA sequence: TGTGCCAGCAGCCCCCGAGGGACAGGGGCCCACGAGCAGTACGTC. This encodes CASSPRGTGAHEQYV.

This clone was observed a few times. The rearrangement uses TRBV27 and TRBJ1-6; D might be TRBD1 (5 bases). Trimming removed 6 bases from V and 8 bases from J, with 17 bases in between. CDR1 MNHEY and CDR2 SMNVEV come from the germline V gene (reference sequence). This CDR3 has 15 amino acids. This chain's CDR3 is CASRKLGTMDSPLHF. CDR3 DNA: TGTGCCAGCAGAAAGCTCGGGACCATGGATTCACCCCTCCACTTT.

This clone has more than one count but fewer than ten. The V gene is TRBV4-3, the J gene TRBJ2-1; D uncertain. This CDR3 spans 15 amino acids. V was cut by 0 bases and J by 3 bases, with 9 bases left in between. CDR1 and CDR2 (germline): LGHNA, YSLEER. The CDR3 DNA sequence: TGCGCCAGCAGCCAAGATCGTTTAGACTACAATGAGCAGTTCTTC. Translating it yields CASSQDRLDYNEQFF.

The J gene is TRBJ2-3, the V gene TRBV7-9; TRBD2 is a possible D gene (7 bases). Germline values: CDR1 SEHNR, CDR2 FQNEAQ (reference sequence). This CDR3 contains 13 residues. V lost 6 bases and J 7 bases, leaving 14 bases between the germline ends. The CDR3 here is CASSRVGGHTQYF. Written as DNA, the CDR3 is TGTGCCAGCAGTAGGGTGGGGGGGCATACGCAGTATTTT. The full variable domain, completed using reference TRBV7-9 and TRBJ2-3, is DTGVSQNPRHKITKRGQNVTFRCDPISEHNRLYWYRQTLGQGPEFLTYFQNEAQLEKSRLLSDRFSAERPKGSFSTLEIQRTEQGDSAMYLCASSRVGGHTQYFGPGTRLTVL.

This clone was seen a few times. DNA of the CDR3: TGTGCCTGGAGAACCCCCCCTGGGTCTGGAAACACCATATATTTT. Translating it yields CAWRTPPGSGNTIYF. This chain uses TRBV30 with TRBJ1-3; D gene unclear. Germline CDR1 GTSNPN, CDR2 SVGIG (reference sequence). CDR3 length: 15 amino acids. Between the trimmed V and J ends, which lost 3 bases and 1 base, there was a span of 13 bases.

This rearrangement joins TRBV11-3 to TRBJ2-1; 8 bases agree with TRBD2. The CDR3 consists of 16 residues. Germline V CDR1 and CDR2: SGHNT, YENEEA. Trimming cost V 1 base and J 9 bases; bases outside gene matches: 11. CDR3 coding DNA: TGTGCCAGCAGCTTAGTTGGGACTAGTAGTGTCGGTGAGCAGTTCTTC. Translation gives CASSLVGTSSVGEQFF.

The chain carries TRBV27 and TRBJ2-2; D possibly corresponds to TRBD1 (6 bases). This CDR3 spans 14 amino acids. Germline lookup yields CDR1 MNHEY and CDR2 SMNVEV (reference sequence). V lost 6 bases, J lost 6 bases, and 14 bases lay in between. The CDR3 region is CASRPTGKAGELFF. CDR3 DNA: TGTGCCAGCAGACCAACAGGGAAAGCCGGGGAGCTGTTTTTT.

This chain links TRBV5-4 with TRBJ1-1; D is ambiguous. The V gene's germline CDR1 is SGHNT and CDR2 YYREEE (reference sequence). This CDR3 has 13 amino acids. The V end was cut by 4 bases, the J end by 5 bases, with 12 bases between. CDR3 bases: TGTGCCAGCAGCCAAGATACTCAGACTGAAGCTTTCTTT. Translation: CASSQDTQTEAFF.

On this clone: An end of the junction does not agree with germline; a read error may underlie this. The chain couples TRBV7-9 to TRBJ1-2; possible D gene TRBD1, 6 bases. The germline gives CDR1 SEHNR, CDR2 FQNEAQ (reference sequence). The CDR3 contains 15 residues. CDR3 residues: CASSQDPGANYGYTF. The CDR3 region has the DNA TGCGCCAGCAGCCAAGATCCAGGGGCAAACTATGGCTACACCTTC.

The table lists this clone with a few counts. The rearrangement links TRBV15 to TRBJ2-1; 7 bases map to TRBD2. V shed 2 bases and J 12 bases; nucleotides not matched to a gene: 10. The CDR3 length is 14 residues. The germline gives CDR1 LNHNV, CDR2 YYDKDF (reference sequence). CDR3 amino acids: CATSRNPQRDPQFF. In nucleotides, the CDR3 is TGTGCCACCAGCAGAAACCCCCAGCGGGACCCGCAGTTCTTC. Full variable domain (missing parts from reference TRBV15 and TRBJ2-1): DAMVIQNPRYQVTQFGKPVTLSCSQTLNHNVMYWYQQKSSQAPKLLFHYYDKDFNNEADTPDNFQSRRPNTSFCFLDIRSPGLGDTAMYLCATSRNPQRDPQFFGPGTRLTVL.

Ten or more counts support this clone. The chain combines TRBV5-6 with TRBJ2-5, with D perhaps being TRBD1 or TRBD2 (5 bases each). Between the trimmed V and J ends, which lost 2 bases and 7 bases, there was a span of 6 bases. CDR3 length: 11 amino acids. Germline-derived CDR1 and CDR2 are SGHDT and YYEEEE. CDR3 loop: CASSFGGTQYF. Here the CDR3 DNA reads TGTGCCAGCAGCTTTGGGGGGACCCAGTACTTC.

The chain recombines TRBV7-2 with TRBJ2-5; perhaps D is TRBD1 or TRBD2 (5 bases each). In germline, CDR1 is SGHTA, CDR2 FQGNSA. V gave up 5 bases and J gave up 5 bases, with 18 bases separating them. CDR3 length equals 15 residues. The CDR3 region has the DNA TGTGCCAGCAGCCCCCGGGACCGTTACGAGGAGACCCAGTACTTC. It is translated as CASSPRDRYEETQYF.

In its sample, this clone was seen a few times. The chain carries TRBV11-2 and TRBJ1-2; tentative D call: TRBD1 (5 bases). Trimming removed 4 bases from V and 7 bases from J, with 16 bases in between. The germline V gene has CDR1 SGHAT and CDR2 FQNNGV. The CDR3 totals 14 residues. CDR3 sequence reads: CASSWGRSPGGYTF. In DNA form, the CDR3 reads TGTGCCAGCAGCTGGGGACGGAGCCCTGGTGGCTACACCTTC.

Many counts were recorded for this clone. V usage is TRBV6-5 and J usage is TRBJ1-2; tentatively, D is TRBD1 (6 bases). The V end lost 6 bases, the J end lost 6 bases, and 14 bases lay between the germline ends. The germline CDR1 and CDR2 sequences are MNHEY and SVGAGI. The CDR3 covers 13 residues. CDR3 sequence reads: CASRSQGRDGYTF. DNA for the CDR3: TGTGCCAGCAGATCACAGGGAAGGGATGGCTACACCTTC.

This clone was counted between two and nine times. The gene calls are TRBV4-1 and TRBJ2-3; D may be TRBD2 (5 bases). The V end was cut by 0 bases, the J end by 4 bases, with 14 bases between. The germline V gene encodes CDR1 MGHRA and CDR2 YSYEKL. This CDR3 spans 16 amino acids. In nucleotides, the CDR3 is TGCGCCAGCAGCCAAGATCGTGACTCGGACTCAGATACGCAGTATTTT. Translated: CASSQDRDSDSDTQYF.

This clone was detected a few times. The chain links TRBV2 to TRBJ1-3; D remains ambiguous. From germline, CDR1 is SNHLY and CDR2 FYNNEI. V was cut by 5 bases and J by 0 bases, with 11 bases left in between. This CDR3 has 15 residues. In DNA form, the CDR3 reads TGTGCCAGCAGTAATAGGGCCCGCTCTGGAAACACCATATATTTT. It translates to CASSNRARSGNTIYF. Full variable domain (remainder filled in from reference TRBV2 and TRBJ1-3): EPEVTQTPSHQVTQMGQEVILRCVPISNHLYFYWYRQILGQKVEFLVSFYNNEISEKSEIFDDQFSVERPDGSNFTLKIRSTKLEDSAMYFCASSNRARSGNTIYFGEGSWLTVV.

V usage is TRBV30 and J usage is TRBJ1-3; D remains ambiguous. V dropped 5 bases and J dropped 2 bases, with 7 bases sitting between them. The CDR3 is made up of 12 amino acids. Looked up from germline, CDR1 is GTSNPN and CDR2 is SVGIG (reference sequence). CDR3 residues: CAWGQAGNTIYF. As DNA, the CDR3 is TGTGCCTGGGGCCAAGCTGGAAACACCATATATTTT. The full variable domain, with the rest looked up from reference TRBV30 and TRBJ1-3, is SQTIHQWPATLVQPVGSPLSLECTVEGTSNPNLYWYRQAAGRGLQLLFYSVGIGQISSEVPQNLSASRPQDRQFILSSKKLLLSDSGFYLCAWGQAGNTIYFGEGSWLTVV.